A single sample gave rise to the 13 T cell receptor beta chains below, sequenced in a study of post-analysis software for immune sequencing data. Study conclusions and caveats: Controls showed lower frequencies than patients for five TRBV segments, and TRBV5-6, TRBV5-1 and TRBV20-1 were among these.

Every TCR beta cDNA library bore unique molecular identifiers. Each CDR3 protein is one row after TCRdb ran MiXCR on the PCR reads. The sample has approximately 260,000 distinct CDR3 sequences; 30% to 45% are singletons. Their antigens remain unidentified. Sequencing was carried out using blood. The receptor source for this set is a girl between 10 and 17 years old with multiple sclerosis.

This clonotype was observed many times. The CDR3 DNA reads as TGCGCCAGCAGCTTGAGGTTTCACCGACAAGAGACCCAGTACTTC. It yields the protein CASSLRFHRQETQYF. V gene TRBV5-1 combines with J gene TRBJ2-5, with D unresolved. Deletions cut 1 base from V and 2 bases from J, with 12 bases between. The CDR3 consists of 15 residues. Germline V lookup: CDR1 SGHRS, CDR2 YFSETQ.

This clonotype was seen repeatedly, ten times or more. This chain links TRBV27 with TRBJ1-6; D unresolved. The CDR3 runs to 15 residues. Germline assignment: CDR1 MNHEY and CDR2 SMNVEV (reference sequence). V lost 1 base to trimming and J lost 6 bases, with 10 bases between them. The CDR3 coding sequence is TGTGCCAGCAGTTTATTATTCCTCGCTAATTCACCCCTCCACTTT. Its protein is CASSLLFLANSPLHF.

The chain links TRBV19 to TRBJ1-1; D might be TRBD1 (5 bases). The length of the CDR3 is 13 residues. Deletions cut 0 bases from V and 8 bases from J, with 10 bases between. Germline CDR1 reads LNHDA; CDR2 reads SQIVND (reference sequence). In DNA form, the CDR3 reads TGTGCCAGTAGTATAGAAGGCGGGGGGGAAGCTTTCTTT. Its protein is CASSIEGGGEAFF.

The chain is built from TRBV6-6 and TRBJ2-7, with TRBD1 identical over 7 bases. The CDR3 contains 15 residues. The germline gives CDR1 MNHNY, CDR2 SVGAGI (reference sequence). V shed 2 bases and J 2 bases; nucleotides not matched to a gene: 6. The CDR3 DNA sequence: TGTGCCAGCAGTTACGGGACAGTGGGAACCTACGAGCAGTACTTC. Protein: CASSYGTVGTYEQYF.

V gene TRBV7-6 combines with J gene TRBJ2-5; D ambiguous. The ends were cut back, 4 bases at V and 7 bases at J, with 13 bases in the middle. This CDR3 has 13 residues. Germline CDR1 is SGHVS and CDR2 is FNYEAQ. The CDR3 DNA sequence: TGTGCCAGCAGCTCGCAGTTCACCGGGACCCAGTACTTC. It codes for CASSSQFTGTQYF.

This clonotype occurred many times. The genes are TRBV6-6 and TRBJ2-5; possibly TRBD1 or TRBD2 for D (5 bases each). Germline assignment: CDR1 MNHNY and CDR2 SVGAGI (reference sequence). CDR3 length: 13 residues. The ends were cut back, 2 bases at V and 9 bases at J, with 13 bases in the middle. The CDR3 sequence is CASSYPGPGPQYF. The CDR3 bases are TGTGCCAGCAGTTACCCGGGGCCGGGTCCCCAGTACTTC.

The CDR3 protein is CASSQGQRRWNEQFF. In DNA, the CDR3 is TGTGCCAGCAGCCAGGGACAAAGGAGATGGAATGAGCAGTTCTTC. The chain joins TRBV14 to TRBJ2-1; a possible D gene is TRBD1 (6 bases). The CDR3 contains 15 residues. The V gene's germline CDR1 is SGHDN and CDR2 FVKESK. V was clipped by 3 bases and J by 7 bases, with 16 bases between them.

Concerning this clonotype: An end of the junction differs from the germline gene, which may be a read error. This chain joins TRBV13 and TRBJ1-6; D remains unclear. The germline CDR1 and CDR2 sequences are PRHDT and FYEKMQ (reference sequence). This CDR3 is 17 amino acids long. CDR3 DNA sequence: TGTGCCAGCAGCTTAAAGGGTGTCAGCTCCTATAATCCACCCCTCCACTTT. Protein: CASSLKGVSSYNPPLHF.

This clonotype has ten or more counts. This rearrangement joins TRBV9 to TRBJ2-3; 11 bases agree with TRBD2. The germline gives CDR1 SGDLS, CDR2 YYNGEE. The CDR3 totals 17 residues. The V gene end was trimmed by 1 base and the J gene end by 4 bases; junction bases not matched to a gene: 8. This CDR3 is CASSVRIAGGLADTQYF. In DNA form, the CDR3 reads TGTGCCAGCAGCGTAAGGATAGCGGGAGGGCTCGCAGATACGCAGTATTTT.

The table lists this clonotype with a count of one. Possible read error: a much larger clone is one base away. The chain links TRBV5-1 to TRBJ2-7; D unclear. Trimming removed 4 bases at V and 7 bases at J, with 9 bases between. Germline loops: CDR1 SGHRS, CDR2 YFSETQ. The CDR3 is made up of 11 amino acids. Here the CDR3 DNA reads TGCGCCAGCAGCGTGGGCAATGAGCAGTACTTC. This sequence encodes CASSVGNEQYF.

The V gene is TRBV10-3, the J gene TRBJ2-1, with D perhaps matching TRBD2 (6 bases). The germline V and J ends were trimmed by 10 bases and 7 bases, with 17 bases remaining between them. Germline V gene lookup returns CDR1 ENHRY and CDR2 SYGVKD. The CDR3 length is 13 residues. CDR3 DNA sequence: TGTGCCAGCTATGGACTACGCGGTAATGAGCAGTTCTTC. Protein sequence: CASYGLRGNEQFF.

This clonotype was detected many times. This chain joins TRBV11-2 and TRBJ2-1; TRBD2 matches at 9 bases. Trimming took 4 bases from V and 5 from J; bases not matched to a gene: 6. The CDR3 totals 15 residues. The germline V gene has CDR1 SGHAT and CDR2 FQNNGV. For the CDR3, the DNA is TGTGCCAGCAGCTCAGCGGGGGGAGGGAACAATGAGCAGTTCTTC. It codes for CASSSAGGGNNEQFF.

This clonotype was seen more than once but under ten times. CDR3 sequence reads: CASRLEAEAFF. The CDR3 DNA reads TGTGCCAGCAGGCTAGAGGCTGAAGCTTTCTTT. This rearrangement joins TRBV7-9 to TRBJ1-1, with D unclear. Trimming stripped 6 bases from V and 6 bases from J, with 8 bases between. The CDR3 has 11 amino acids. Germline CDR1 is SEHNR and CDR2 is FQNEAQ (reference sequence). The full variable domain, rest sourced from reference TRBV7-9 and TRBJ1-1, is DTGVSQNPRHKITKRGQNVTFRCDPISEHNRLYWYRQTLGQGPEFLTYFQNEAQLEKSRLLSDRFSAERPKGSFSTLEIQRTEQGDSAMYLCASRLEAEAFFGQGTRLTVV.